One sample yielded the 6 T cell receptor beta chains listed below, sequenced in a study of blood T cells in healthy people across ages. It was with a sample-barcoded 5' primer and a J-beta primer mix that a second PCR of roughly 6 to 12 cycles was run. TCRdb used MiXCR to reprocess the 5' RACE reads, holding one entry per CDR3 protein. The sample consists of 1.5 million to 2 million distinct CDR3 sequences, approximately 30% of them appearing once. Sequenced material: blood. The receptors come from a woman aged 30 to 39 in good health.

This clonotype has only a few counts. This chain uses TRBV27 with TRBJ2-7, with a weak D call TRBD1 (6 bases). V gave up 8 bases and J gave up 8 bases, with 16 bases separating them. Germline loops: CDR1 MNHEY, CDR2 SMNVEV (reference sequence). This CDR3 is 12 amino acids long. The CDR3 loop is CASGAGAGKQYF. CDR3 coding DNA: TGTGCCAGCGGAGCAGGGGCGGGTAAGCAGTACTTC.

This sequence joins TRBV9 and TRBJ1-1, with 7 positions matching TRBD1. CDR3 size: 16 residues. The V gene's germline CDR1 is SGDLS and CDR2 YYNGEE. With V trimmed by 3 bases and J by 1 base, 9 bases remained unmatched. CDR3 sequence (DNA): TGTGCCAGCAGCGATCAGACAGGGAAGGGGAACACTGAAGCTTTCTTT. It yields the protein CASSDQTGKGNTEAFF.

The chain is built from TRBV5-1 and TRBJ2-7; D uncertain. V was cut by 6 bases and J by 5 bases, with 12 bases left in between. The CDR3 sequence is 12 residues long. Germline V gene lookup returns CDR1 SGHRS and CDR2 YFSETQ. CDR3 sequence: CASMEDGDEQYF. The CDR3, as DNA: TGCGCCAGCATGGAAGATGGGGACGAGCAGTACTTC. The full variable domain, its missing parts supplied by reference TRBV5-1 and TRBJ2-7, is KAGVTQTPRYLIKTRGQQVTLSCSPISGHRSVSWYQQTPGQGLQFLFEYFSETQRNKGNFPGRFSGRQFSNSRSEMNVSTLELGDSALYLCASMEDGDEQYFGPGTRLTVT.

This clonotype was picked up a small number of times. The CDR3 nucleotides are TGTGCCAGCAGCGAATATCAGGGGGCTGCCTACGAGCAGTACTTC. Amino acids: CASSEYQGAAYEQYF. The chain is built from TRBV7-9 and TRBJ2-7; 8 bases are a match to TRBD1. V shed 5 bases, J shed 2 bases, and the junction held 8 bases outside the gene matches. The CDR3 is 15 residues long. Germline values: CDR1 SEHNR, CDR2 FQNEAQ (reference sequence). Full variable domain (remainder filled in from reference TRBV7-9 and TRBJ2-7): DTGVSQNPRHKITKRGQNVTFRCDPISEHNRLYWYRQTLGQGPEFLTYFQNEAQLEKSRLLSDRFSAERPKGSFSTLEIQRTEQGDSAMYLCASSEYQGAAYEQYFGPGTRLTVT.

This clonotype was detected only once. With a much larger clone just one base away, this may be a read error. The chain combines TRBV20-1 with TRBJ1-2; tentatively, D is TRBD1 (5 bases). The CDR3 is 14 residues long. Trimming took 8 bases from V and 0 from J, leaving 16 bases between them. Germline V CDR1 and CDR2: DFQATT, SNEGSKA (reference sequence). The chain's CDR3 is CSTNAPDTNYGYTF. CDR3 DNA: TGCAGTACAAACGCGCCGGACACTAACTATGGCTACACCTTC.

This clonotype was picked up a small number of times. The chain employs TRBV2 and TRBJ2-1; TRBD1 aligns across 7 bases. J was trimmed by 9 bases and V by 4 bases; bases with no gene match: 9. The CDR3 loop spans 14 amino acids. Germline values: CDR1 SNHLY, CDR2 FYNNEI. The CDR3 coding sequence is TGTGCCAGCAGTGCCCTTCGACAGGGCGGTGAGCAGTTCTTC. Protein product: CASSALRQGGEQFF.